This T cell receptor (beta chain) was sequenced for a study of regulatory T cells in long-lasting Graves disease. The wider study: Newly diagnosed Graves' patients had under 3 months of antithyroid drugs.

Study-level results: Persistent Graves' cases showed lower TCR diversity than newly diagnosed cases.

Relying on iRepertoire HTBI primers and Arm-PCR of CDR3 regions, the team built TCR beta libraries. TCRdb fed the multiplex PCR reads into MiXCR, producing one record per CDR3 protein. This table has under 700,000 distinct CDR3 sequences, about 16% appearing once. The germline CDR1 and CDR2 sequences are SNHLY and FYNNEI. J gave up 3 bases and V 4 bases, and 3 bases lay outside the gene matches. The CDR3 is 15 residues long. Time point: newly diagnosed GD, antithyroid drugs for less than 3 months. Extracted PBMC RNA gave rise to the TCR library. This clonotype has just a few counts. Its antigen is not identified. This sample was shared with a second study, whose subject was T cells in Graves' hyperthyroidism and ophthalmopathy. That source notes: Researchers barred patients who had uncontrolled infection, other autoimmune disease, pregnancy or lactation. Diagnoses were established using clinical symptoms, serum thyroxine and TRAb, thyroid ultrasound and orbital computed tomography.

The input for sequencing was peripheral blood mononuclear cells (PBMCs), taken at new diagnosis, from a patient treated with antithyroid drugs. The rearrangement uses TRBV2 and TRBJ2-3, with 11 nucleotides matching TRBD2. This TCR was recovered from a woman aged 35-65 years with Graves disease. Here the CDR3 reads CASSGASGGTDTQYF. For the CDR3, the DNA is TGTGCCAGCAGTGGGGCTAGCGGGGGGACAGATACGCAGTATTTT.